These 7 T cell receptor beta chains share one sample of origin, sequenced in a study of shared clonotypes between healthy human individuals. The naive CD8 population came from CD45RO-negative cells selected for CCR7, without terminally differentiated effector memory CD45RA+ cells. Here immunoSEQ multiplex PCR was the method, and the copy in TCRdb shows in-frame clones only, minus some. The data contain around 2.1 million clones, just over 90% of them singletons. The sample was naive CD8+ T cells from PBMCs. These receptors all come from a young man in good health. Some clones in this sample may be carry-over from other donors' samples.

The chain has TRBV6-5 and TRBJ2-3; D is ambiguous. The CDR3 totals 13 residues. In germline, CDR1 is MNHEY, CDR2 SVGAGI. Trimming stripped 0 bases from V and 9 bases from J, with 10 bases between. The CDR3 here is CASSYSISSTQYF. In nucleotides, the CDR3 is TGTGCCAGCAGTTACTCGATCTCCTCCACGCAGTATTTT.

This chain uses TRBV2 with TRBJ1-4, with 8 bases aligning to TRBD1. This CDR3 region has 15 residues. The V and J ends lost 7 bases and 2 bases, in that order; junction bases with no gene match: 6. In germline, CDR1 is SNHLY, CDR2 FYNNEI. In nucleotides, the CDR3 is TGTGCCAGCAACATGGACAGGGAGACTAATGAAAAACTGTTTTTT. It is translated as CASNMDRETNEKLFF.

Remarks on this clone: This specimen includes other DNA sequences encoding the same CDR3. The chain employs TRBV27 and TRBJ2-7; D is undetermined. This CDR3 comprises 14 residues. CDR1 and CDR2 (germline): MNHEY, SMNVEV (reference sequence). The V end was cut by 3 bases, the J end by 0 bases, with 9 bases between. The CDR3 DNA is TGTGCCAGCAGTTTGGGCAGGAGCTCCTACGAGCAGTACTTC. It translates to CASSLGRSSYEQYF.

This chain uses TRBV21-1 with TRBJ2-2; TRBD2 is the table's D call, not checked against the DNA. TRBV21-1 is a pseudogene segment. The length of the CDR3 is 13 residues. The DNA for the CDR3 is TGTGCCAGCCCTCCCCGGGATGCCGGGGAGCTGTTTTTT. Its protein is CASPPRDAGELFF.

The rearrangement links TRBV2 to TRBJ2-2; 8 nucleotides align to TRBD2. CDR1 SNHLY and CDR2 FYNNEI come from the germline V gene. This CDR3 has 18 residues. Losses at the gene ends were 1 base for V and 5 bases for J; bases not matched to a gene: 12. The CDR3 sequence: CASSEGIGGRLVTGELFF. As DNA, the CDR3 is TGTGCCAGCAGTGAAGGCATTGGCGGGAGGTTGGTTACCGGGGAGCTGTTTTTT.

CDR3 amino acids: CASSPGEFGNEQFF. The CDR3 DNA sequence: TGTGCCAGCAGTCCGGGAGAGTTTGGCAATGAGCAGTTCTTC. This rearrangement joins TRBV6-6 to TRBJ2-1, with D tentatively TRBD2 (6 bases). The germline V and J ends were trimmed by 5 bases and 6 bases, with 14 bases remaining between them. Germline values: CDR1 MNHNY, CDR2 SVGAGI (reference sequence). The CDR3 runs 14 residues.

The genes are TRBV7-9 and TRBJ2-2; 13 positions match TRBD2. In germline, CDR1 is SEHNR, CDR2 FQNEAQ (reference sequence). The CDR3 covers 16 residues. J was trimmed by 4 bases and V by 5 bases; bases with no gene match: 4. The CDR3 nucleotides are TGTGCCAGCAGCACTAGCGGGAGGGGCGCCACCGGGGAGCTGTTTTTT. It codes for CASSTSGRGATGELFF.